This TCR beta chain was observed in a study of cytomegalovirus exposure and HLA in healthy donors. This CDR3 is built from 14 residues. V was cut by 0 bases and J by 5 bases, with 10 bases left in between. CDR1 MNHNY and CDR2 SVGAGI come from the germline V gene (reference sequence). PCR primers comprised 60 Vbeta and 13 Jbeta primers. The table came from immunoSEQ multiplex PCR; TCRdb's copy has only in-frame clones and leaves some out. The sample shows about 160,000 clones, approximately 80% of them seen only once. The chain couples TRBV6-6 to TRBJ1-1; TRBD1 might be the D (5 bases). This sequence was found in a woman aged 50 to 60 in good health and CMV-seronegative. Specimen: PBMCs. Here the CDR3 DNA reads TGTGCCAGCAGTTACTCGGGGGGAATAACTGAAGCTTTCTTT. It is translated as CASSYSGGITEAFF.